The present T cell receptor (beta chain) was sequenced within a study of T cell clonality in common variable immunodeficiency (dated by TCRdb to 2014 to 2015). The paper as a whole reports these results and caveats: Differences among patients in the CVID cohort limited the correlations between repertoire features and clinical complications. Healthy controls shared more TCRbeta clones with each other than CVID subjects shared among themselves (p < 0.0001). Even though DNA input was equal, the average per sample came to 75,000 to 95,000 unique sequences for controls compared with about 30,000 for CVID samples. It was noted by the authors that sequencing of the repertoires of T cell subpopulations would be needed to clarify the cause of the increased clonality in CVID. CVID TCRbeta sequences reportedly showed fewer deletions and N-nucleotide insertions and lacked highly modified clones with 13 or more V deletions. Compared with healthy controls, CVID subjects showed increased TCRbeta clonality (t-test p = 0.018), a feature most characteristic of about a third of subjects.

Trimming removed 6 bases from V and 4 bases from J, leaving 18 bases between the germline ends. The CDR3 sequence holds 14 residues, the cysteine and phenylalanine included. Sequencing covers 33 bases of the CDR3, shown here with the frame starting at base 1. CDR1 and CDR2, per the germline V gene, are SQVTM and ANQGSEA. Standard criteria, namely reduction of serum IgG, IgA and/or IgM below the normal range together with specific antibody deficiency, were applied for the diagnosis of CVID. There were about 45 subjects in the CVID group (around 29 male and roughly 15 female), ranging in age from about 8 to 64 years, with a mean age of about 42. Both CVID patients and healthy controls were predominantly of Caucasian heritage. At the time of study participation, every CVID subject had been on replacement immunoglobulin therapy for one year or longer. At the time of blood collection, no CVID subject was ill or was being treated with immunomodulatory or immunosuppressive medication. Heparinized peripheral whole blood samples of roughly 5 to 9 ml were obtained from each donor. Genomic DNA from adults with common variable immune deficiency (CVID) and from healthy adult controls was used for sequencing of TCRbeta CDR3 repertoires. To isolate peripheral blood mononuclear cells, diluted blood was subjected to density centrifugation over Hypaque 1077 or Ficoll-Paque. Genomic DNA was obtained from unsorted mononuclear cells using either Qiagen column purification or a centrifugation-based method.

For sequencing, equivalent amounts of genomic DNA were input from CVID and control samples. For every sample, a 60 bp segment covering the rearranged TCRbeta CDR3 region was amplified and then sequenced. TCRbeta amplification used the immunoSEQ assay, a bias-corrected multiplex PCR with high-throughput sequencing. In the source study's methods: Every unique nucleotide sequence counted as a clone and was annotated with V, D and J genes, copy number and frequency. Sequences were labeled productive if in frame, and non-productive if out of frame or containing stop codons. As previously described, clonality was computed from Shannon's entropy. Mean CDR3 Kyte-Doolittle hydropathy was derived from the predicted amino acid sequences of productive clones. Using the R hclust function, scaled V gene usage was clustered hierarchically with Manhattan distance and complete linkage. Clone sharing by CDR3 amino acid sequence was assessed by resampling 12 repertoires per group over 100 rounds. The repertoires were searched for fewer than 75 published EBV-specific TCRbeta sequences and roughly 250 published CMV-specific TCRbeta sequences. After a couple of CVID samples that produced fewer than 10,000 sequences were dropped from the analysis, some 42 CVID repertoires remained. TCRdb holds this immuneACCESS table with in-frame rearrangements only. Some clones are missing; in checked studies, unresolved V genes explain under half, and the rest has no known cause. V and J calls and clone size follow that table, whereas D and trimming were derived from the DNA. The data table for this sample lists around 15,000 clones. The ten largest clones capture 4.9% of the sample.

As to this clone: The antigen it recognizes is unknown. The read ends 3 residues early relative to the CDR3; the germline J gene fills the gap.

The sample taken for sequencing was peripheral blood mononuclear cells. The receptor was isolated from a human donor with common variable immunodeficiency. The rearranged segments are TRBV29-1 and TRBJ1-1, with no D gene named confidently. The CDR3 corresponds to CSVTSTASGTEAFF. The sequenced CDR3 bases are TGCAGCGTCACAAGTACGGCCAGCGGCACTGAA.